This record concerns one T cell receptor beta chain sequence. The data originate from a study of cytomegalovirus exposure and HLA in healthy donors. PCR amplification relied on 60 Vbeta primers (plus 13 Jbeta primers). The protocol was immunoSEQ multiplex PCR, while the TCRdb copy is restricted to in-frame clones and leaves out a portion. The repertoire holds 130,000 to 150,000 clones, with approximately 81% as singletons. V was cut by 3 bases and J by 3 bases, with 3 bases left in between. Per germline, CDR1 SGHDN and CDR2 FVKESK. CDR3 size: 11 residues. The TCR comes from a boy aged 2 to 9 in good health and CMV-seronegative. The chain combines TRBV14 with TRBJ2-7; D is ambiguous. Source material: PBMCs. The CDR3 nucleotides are TGTGCCAGCAGCCATCTCTACGAGCAGTACTTC. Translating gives CASSHLYEQYF.